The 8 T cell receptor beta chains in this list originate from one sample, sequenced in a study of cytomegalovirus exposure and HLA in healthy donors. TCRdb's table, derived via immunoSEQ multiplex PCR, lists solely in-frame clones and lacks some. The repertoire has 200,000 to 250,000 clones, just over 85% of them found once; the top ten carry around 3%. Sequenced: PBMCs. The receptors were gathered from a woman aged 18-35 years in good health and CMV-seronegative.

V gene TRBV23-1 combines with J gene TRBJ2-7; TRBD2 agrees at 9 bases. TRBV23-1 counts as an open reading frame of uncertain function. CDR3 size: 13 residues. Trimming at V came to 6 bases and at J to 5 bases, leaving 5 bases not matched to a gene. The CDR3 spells CASRNSGRDEQYF. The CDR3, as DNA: TGCGCCAGCAGGAATAGCGGGAGAGACGAGCAGTACTTC.

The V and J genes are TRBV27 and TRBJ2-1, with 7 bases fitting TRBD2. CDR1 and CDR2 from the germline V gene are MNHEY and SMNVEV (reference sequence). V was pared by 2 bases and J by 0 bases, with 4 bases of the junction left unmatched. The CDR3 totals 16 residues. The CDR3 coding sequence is TGTGCCAGCAGTTTAGTCGGCGGGAGCTCCTACAATGAGCAGTTCTTC. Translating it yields CASSLVGGSSYNEQFF.

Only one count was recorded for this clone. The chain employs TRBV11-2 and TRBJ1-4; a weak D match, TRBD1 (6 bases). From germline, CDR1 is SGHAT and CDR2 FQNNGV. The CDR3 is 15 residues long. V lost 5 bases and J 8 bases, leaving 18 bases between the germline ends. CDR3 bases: TGTGCCAGCAGCCGAAACAGGGAGAACCTCGAAAAACTGTTTTTT. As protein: CASSRNRENLEKLFF.

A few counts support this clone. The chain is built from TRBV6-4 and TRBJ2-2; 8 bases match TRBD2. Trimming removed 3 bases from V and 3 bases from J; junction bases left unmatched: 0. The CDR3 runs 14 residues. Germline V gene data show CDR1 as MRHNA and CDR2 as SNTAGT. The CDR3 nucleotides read TGTGCCAGCAGTGAAGCGGGAGACACCGGGGAGCTGTTTTTT. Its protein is CASSEAGDTGELFF.

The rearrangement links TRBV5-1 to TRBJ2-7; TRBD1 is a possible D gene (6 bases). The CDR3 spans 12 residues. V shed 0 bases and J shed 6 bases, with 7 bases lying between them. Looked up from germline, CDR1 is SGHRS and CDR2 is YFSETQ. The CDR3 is CASSLEGVEQYF. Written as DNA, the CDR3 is TGCGCCAGCAGCTTGGAGGGGGTCGAGCAGTACTTC.

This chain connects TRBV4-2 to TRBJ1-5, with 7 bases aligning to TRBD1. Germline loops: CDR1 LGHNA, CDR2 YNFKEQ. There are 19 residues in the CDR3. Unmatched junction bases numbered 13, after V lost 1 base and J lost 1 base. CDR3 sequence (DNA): TGTGCCAGCAGCCAAGCGCCTCGACAGGGAAAATTCAGCAATCAGCCCCAGCATTTT. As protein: CASSQAPRQGKFSNQPQHF.

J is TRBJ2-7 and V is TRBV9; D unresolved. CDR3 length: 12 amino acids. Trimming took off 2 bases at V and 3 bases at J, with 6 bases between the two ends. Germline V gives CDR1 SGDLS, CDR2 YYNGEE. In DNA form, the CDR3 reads TGTGCCAGCAGCGTGCACAGCTACGAGCAGTACTTC. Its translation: CASSVHSYEQYF.

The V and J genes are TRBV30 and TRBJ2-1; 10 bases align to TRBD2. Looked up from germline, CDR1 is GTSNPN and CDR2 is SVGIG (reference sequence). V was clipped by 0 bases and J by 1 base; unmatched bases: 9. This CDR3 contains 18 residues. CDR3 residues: CAWSVRTSGTRSYNEQFF. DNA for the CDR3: TGTGCCTGGAGTGTAAGAACTAGCGGGACTAGATCCTACAATGAGCAGTTCTTC.